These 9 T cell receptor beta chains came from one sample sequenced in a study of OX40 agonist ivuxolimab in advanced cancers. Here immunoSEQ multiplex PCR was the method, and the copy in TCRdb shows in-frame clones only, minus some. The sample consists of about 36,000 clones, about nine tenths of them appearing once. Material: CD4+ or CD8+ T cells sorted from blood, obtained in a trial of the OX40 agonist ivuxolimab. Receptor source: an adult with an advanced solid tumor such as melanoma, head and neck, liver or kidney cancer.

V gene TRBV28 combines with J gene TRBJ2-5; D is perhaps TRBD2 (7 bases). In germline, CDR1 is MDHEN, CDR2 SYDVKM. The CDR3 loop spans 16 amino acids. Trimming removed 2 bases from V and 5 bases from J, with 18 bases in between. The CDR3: CASSLGGGGPKETQYF. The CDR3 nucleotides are TGTGCCAGCAGTTTAGGTGGGGGGGGCCCCAAGGAGACCCAGTACTTC.

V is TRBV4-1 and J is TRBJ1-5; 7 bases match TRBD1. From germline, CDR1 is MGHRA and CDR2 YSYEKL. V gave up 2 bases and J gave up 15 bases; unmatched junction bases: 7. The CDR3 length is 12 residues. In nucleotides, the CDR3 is TGCGCCAGCAGCCAACCACAGGGGCGGCCGCATTTT. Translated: CASSQPQGRPHF.

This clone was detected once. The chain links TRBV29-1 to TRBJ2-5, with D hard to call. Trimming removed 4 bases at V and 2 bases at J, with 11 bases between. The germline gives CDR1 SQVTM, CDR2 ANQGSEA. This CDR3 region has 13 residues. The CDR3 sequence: CSVGHIRQETQYF. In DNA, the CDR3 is TGCAGCGTTGGTCACATACGACAAGAGACCCAGTACTTC.

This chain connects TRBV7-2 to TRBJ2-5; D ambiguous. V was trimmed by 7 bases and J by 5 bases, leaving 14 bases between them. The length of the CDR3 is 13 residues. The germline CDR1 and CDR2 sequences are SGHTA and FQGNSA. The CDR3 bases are TGTGCCAGCAACTACGGGCCTCGGGAGACCCAGTACTTC. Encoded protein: CASNYGPRETQYF.

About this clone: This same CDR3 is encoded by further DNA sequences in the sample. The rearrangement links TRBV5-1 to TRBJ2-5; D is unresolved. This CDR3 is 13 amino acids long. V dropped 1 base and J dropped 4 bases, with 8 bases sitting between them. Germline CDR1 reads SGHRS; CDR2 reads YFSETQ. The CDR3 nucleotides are TGCGCCAGCAGCTTGACATCGCGAGAGACCCAGTACTTC. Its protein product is CASSLTSRETQYF.

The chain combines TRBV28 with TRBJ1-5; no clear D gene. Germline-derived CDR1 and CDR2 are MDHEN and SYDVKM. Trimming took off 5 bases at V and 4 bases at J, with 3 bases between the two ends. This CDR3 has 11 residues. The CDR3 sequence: CASSGNQPQHF. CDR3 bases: TGTGCCAGCAGTGGTAATCAGCCCCAGCATTTT.

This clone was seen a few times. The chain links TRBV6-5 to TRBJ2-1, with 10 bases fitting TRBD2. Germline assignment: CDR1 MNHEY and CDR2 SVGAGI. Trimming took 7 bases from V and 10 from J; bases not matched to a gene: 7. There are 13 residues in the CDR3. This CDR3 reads CASTASGSMEQFF. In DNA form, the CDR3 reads TGTGCCAGCACAGCTAGCGGGAGTATGGAGCAGTTCTTC.

CDR3 coding DNA: TGTGCCAGCAGTCGGGACAGCGGCAATCAGCCCCAGCATTTT. Residues: CASSRDSGNQPQHF. The chain employs TRBV2 and TRBJ1-5, with 7 bases identical to TRBD1. The V gene's germline CDR1 is SNHLY and CDR2 FYNNEI. The V gene end was trimmed by 5 bases and the J gene end by 2 bases; junction bases not matched to a gene: 3. The CDR3 is made up of 14 amino acids.

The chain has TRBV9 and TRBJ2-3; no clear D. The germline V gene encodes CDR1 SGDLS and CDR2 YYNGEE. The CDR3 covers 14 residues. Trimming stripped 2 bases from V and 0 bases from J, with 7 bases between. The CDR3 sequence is CASSVLSSTDTQYF. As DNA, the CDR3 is TGTGCCAGCAGCGTGCTATCTAGCACAGATACGCAGTATTTT.